This T cell receptor (beta chain) was recorded in a study of siplizumab effects on memory and regulatory T cells. TCRdb's table, derived via immunoSEQ multiplex PCR, lists solely in-frame clones and lacks some. The sample records 75,000 to 100,000 clones, about 94% being singletons. Trimming stripped 0 bases from V and 8 bases from J, with 11 bases between. The germline CDR1 and CDR2 sequences are LGHNA and YNFKEQ. The CDR3 consists of 14 residues. This TCR derives from a human donor in good health. Sequenced: non-Treg CD4+ T cells sorted from blood. The J gene is TRBJ2-1, the V gene TRBV4-2, with a tentative D call TRBD2 (5 bases). The CDR3 loop is CASSQDQSSDEQFF. DNA of the CDR3: TGTGCCAGCAGCCAAGATCAAAGTAGCGATGAGCAGTTCTTC.